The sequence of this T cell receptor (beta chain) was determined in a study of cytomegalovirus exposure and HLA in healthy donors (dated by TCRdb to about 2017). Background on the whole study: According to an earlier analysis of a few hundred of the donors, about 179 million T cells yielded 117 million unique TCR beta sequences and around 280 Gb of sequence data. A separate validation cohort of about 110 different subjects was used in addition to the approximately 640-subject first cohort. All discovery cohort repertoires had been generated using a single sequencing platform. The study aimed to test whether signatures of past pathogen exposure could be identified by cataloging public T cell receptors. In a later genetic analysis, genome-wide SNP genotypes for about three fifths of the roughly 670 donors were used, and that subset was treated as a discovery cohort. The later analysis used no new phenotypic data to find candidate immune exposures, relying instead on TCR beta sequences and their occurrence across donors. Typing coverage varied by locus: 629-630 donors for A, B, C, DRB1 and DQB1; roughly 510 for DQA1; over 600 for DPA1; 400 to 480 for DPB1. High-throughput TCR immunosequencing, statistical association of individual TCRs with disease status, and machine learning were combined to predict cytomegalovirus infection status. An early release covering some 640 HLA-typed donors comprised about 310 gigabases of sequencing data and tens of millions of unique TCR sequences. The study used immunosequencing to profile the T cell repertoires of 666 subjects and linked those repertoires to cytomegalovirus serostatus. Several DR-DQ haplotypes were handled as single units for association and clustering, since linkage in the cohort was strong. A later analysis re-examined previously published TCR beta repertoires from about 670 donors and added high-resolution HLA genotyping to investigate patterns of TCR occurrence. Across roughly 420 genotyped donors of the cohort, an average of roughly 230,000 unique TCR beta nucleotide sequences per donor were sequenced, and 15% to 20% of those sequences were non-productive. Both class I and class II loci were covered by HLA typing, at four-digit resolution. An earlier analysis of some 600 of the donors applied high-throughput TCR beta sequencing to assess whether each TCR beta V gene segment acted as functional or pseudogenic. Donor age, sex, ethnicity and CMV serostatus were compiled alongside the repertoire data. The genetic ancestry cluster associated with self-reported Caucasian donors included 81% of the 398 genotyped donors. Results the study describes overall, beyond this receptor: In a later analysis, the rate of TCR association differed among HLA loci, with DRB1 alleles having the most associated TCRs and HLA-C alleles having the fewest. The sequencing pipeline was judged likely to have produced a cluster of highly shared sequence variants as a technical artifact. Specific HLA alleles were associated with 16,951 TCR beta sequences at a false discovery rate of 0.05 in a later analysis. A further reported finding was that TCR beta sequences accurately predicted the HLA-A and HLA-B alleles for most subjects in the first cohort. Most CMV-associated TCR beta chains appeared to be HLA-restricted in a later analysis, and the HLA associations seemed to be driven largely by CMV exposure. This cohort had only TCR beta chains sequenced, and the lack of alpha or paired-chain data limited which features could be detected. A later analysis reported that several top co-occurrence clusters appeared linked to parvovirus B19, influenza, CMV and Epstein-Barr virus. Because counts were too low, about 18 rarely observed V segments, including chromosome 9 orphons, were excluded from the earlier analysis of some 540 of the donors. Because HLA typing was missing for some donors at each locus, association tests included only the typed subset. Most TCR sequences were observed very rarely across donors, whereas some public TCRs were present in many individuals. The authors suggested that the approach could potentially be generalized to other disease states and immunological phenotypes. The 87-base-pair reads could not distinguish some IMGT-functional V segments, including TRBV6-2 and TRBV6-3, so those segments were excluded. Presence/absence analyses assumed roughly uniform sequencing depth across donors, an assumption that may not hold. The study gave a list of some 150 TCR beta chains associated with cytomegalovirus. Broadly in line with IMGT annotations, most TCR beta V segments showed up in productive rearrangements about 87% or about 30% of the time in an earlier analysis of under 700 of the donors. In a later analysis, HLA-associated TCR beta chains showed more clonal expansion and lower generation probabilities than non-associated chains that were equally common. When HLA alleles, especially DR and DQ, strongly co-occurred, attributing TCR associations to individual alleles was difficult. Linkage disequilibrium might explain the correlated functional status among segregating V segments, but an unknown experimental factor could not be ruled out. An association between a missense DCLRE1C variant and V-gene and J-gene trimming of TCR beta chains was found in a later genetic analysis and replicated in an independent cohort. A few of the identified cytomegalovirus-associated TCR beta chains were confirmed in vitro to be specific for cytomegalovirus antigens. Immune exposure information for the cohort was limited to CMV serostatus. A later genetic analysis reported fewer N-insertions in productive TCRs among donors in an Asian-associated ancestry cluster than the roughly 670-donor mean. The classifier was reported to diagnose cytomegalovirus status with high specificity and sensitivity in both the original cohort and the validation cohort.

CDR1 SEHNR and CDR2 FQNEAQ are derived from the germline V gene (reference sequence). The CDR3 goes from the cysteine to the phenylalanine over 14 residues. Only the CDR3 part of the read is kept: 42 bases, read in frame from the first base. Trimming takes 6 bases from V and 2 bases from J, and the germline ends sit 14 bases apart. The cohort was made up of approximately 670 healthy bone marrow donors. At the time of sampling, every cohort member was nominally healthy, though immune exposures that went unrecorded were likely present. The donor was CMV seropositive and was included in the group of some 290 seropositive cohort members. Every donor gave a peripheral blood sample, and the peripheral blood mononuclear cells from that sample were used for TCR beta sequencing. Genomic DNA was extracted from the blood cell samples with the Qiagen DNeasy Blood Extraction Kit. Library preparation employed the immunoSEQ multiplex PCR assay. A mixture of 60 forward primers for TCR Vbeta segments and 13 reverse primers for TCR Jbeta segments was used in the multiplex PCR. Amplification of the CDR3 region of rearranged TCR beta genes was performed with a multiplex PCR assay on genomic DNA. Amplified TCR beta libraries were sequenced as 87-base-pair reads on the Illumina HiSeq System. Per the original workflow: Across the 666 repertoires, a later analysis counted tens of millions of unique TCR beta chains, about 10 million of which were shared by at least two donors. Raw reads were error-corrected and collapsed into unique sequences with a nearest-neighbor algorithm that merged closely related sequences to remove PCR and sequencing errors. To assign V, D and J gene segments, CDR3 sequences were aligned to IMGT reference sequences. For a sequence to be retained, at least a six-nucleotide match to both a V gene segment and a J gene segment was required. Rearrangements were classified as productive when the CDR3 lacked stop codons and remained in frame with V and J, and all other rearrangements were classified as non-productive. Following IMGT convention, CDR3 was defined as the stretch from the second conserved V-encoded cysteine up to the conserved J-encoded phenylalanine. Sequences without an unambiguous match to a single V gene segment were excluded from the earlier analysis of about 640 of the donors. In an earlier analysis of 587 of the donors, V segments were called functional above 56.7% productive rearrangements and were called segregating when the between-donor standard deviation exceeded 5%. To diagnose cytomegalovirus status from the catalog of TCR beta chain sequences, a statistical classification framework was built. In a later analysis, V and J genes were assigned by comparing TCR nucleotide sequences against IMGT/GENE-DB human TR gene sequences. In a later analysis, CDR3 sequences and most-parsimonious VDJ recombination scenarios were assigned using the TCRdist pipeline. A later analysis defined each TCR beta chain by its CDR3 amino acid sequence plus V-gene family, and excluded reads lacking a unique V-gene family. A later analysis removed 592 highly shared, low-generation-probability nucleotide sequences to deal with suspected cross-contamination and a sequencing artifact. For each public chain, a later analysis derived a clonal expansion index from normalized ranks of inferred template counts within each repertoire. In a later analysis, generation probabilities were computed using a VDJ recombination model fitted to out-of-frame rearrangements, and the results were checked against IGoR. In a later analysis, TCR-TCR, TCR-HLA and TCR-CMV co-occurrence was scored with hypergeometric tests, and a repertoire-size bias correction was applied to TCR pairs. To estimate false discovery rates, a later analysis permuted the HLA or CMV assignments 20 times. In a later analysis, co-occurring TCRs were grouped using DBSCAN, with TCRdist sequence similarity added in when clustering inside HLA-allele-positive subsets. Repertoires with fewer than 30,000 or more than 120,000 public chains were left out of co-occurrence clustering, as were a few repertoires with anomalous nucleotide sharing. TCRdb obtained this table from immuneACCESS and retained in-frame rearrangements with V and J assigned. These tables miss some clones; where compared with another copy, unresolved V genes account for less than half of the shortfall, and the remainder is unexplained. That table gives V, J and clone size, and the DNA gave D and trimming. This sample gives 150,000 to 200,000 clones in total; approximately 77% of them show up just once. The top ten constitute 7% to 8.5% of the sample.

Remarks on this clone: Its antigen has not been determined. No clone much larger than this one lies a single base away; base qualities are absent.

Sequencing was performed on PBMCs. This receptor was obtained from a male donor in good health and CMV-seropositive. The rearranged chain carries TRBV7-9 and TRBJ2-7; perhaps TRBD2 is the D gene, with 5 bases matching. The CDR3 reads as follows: CASRGRSEAYEQYF. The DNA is TGTGCCAGCAGAGGTCGTAGCGAGGCCTACGAGCAGTACTTC.